This T cell receptor (beta chain) was captured by sequencing in a study of PD-L1 blockade in urothelial cancer (dated by TCRdb to the late 2010s). In the study overall: Every patient began therapy at some point between 2014 and 2015 and was given atezolizumab 1,200 mg intravenously every 3 weeks. Twenty-five of 29 patients were identified as males with urothelial cancer of bladder origin, and a prior smoking history was reported by 18 of 29 patients. An ECOG performance status of 0 or 1 was recorded for the patients, and 0 to 3 prior chemotherapy regimens had been received by the patients. Blood samples were analyzed 3 weeks after the start of treatment (second dose) and 6 weeks after the start of treatment. Blood samples gave median yields of around 140,000 T cells and some 84,000 unique TCRs, along with a median clonality of 0.080. The study was an exploratory multi-omic analysis of somatic, immune and clinical correlates of response to PD-L1 blockade with atezolizumab in urothelial cancer. Pretreatment tumor samples, along with matched peripheral blood serially collected before and after atezolizumab treatment, were subjected to TCR sequencing. Durable clinical benefit meant progression-free survival longer than 6 months, and TCR features were also tested against progression-free and overall survival. In the same patients, pretreatment tumors underwent whole exome sequencing and RNA sequencing in addition to TCR sequencing. Durable clinical benefit was achieved by nine patients and was not achieved by 20 patients. Pretreatment blood TCR-seq was available for about 30 patients, at least one posttreatment blood collection was obtained for about 24 patients, and tumor TCR-seq was available for about 24 patients.

The research as a whole found: Improved progression-free and overall survival was associated with having pretreatment peripheral blood TCR clonality below the median. Patients with durable benefit showed greater expansion of tumor-associated TCR clones in peripheral blood 3 weeks after starting treatment (n of about 20, p = 0.022). Small sample size (n of about 30) and many exploratory analyses mean the results are intended to be hypothesis-generating.

To estimate absolute template abundance from read counts, synthetic TCR analog templates were spiked into each PCR. The immunoSEQ assay used bias-controlled V and J gene primers to amplify TCRbeta CDR3 regions from genomic DNA. Rearranged TCRbeta segments were sequenced at approximately 20X coverage. On the study's bioinformatics: Sequencing errors were corrected by clustering, and CDR3s were annotated against IMGT so that V, D and J genes could be assigned. Out-of-frame and stop-codon sequences were excluded, and only productive TCRbeta rearrangements were used in downstream analyses. To compute clonality, Shannon entropy was normalized by the log of the number of unique productive sequences and then subtracted from one. Clones differing between time points or between blood and tumor were identified by Fisher's exact test with Benjamini-Hochberg correction at adjusted p below 0.01. Entries here come from immuneACCESS through TCRdb and include only in-frame sequences with V and J called. Some clones fail to appear in such tables; in the studies checked, an unresolved V gene covers under half of the shortfall, and the cause of the remainder is unknown. Clone size and V and J calls were adopted from that table, with D and trimming inferred from the DNA. The sample contains under 40,000 clones, roughly 84% of them found a single time. Of the sample, less than 40% is held by the ten largest clones.

The cohort included about 29 patients with locally advanced or metastatic urothelial carcinoma who were treated at Memorial Sloan Kettering on a trial protocol. Peripheral blood mononuclear cells were collected pretreatment and during treatment, at between 1 and 8 total time points per patient. The Qiagen DNeasy Blood extraction kit was used to purify genomic DNA from total PBMCs and tumor samples. Collected pretreatment and during treatment, PBMCs were isolated and stored as previously described. There are a few counts of this clone. Its antigen is currently not known. No much larger clone is present one base from it, and per-base qualities are unavailable. Taken from the germline V gene (reference sequence), the CDR1 and CDR2 loops are SEHNR and FQNEAQ. The trim is 1 base for V and 6 bases for J, with a gap of 6 bases between the germline ends. From its cysteine to its phenylalanine, the CDR3 spans 12 amino acids. Left in the record is the CDR3 DNA by itself, 36 bases read in frame from the first base.

The chain uses TRBV7-9 and TRBJ2-5; the D gene is unclear. The specimen was PBMCs, collected around atezolizumab (anti-PD-L1) treatment. The TCR comes from a man aged 55 to 70 with urothelial cancer. The CDR3 reads CASSLVAQTQYF. The nucleotide sequence reads as follows: TGTGCCAGCAGCTTAGTTGCGCAGACCCAGTACTTC. Beyond the CDR3, the reference TRBV7-9 and TRBJ2-5 genes provide the residues; the full variable domain reads: DTGVSQNPRHKITKRGQNVTFRCDPISEHNRLYWYRQTLGQGPEFLTYFQNEAQLEKSRLLSDRFSAERPKGSFSTLEIQRTEQGDSAMYLCASSLVAQTQYFGPGTRLLVL.